This TCR beta chain derives from a study of blood T cell repertoires in COVID-19. The overall study: Sites across the United States, Italy and Spain contributed samples from acute and convalescent COVID-19. Sample material is recorded as cDNA or gDNA derived from T cells, B-cell-depleted T cells, or PBMCs.

The trim removed 3 bases at V and 8 bases at J, leaving 10 bases unmatched. Germline V gene lookup returns CDR1 MGHRA and CDR2 YSYEKL. There are 15 residues in the CDR3. Sequencing used immunoSEQ multiplex PCR; TCRdb keeps in-frame clones, though not all of them. The table lists approximately 260,000 clones, over 65% of them singletons. The sequence came from a man aged 55 to 70 who had recovered from COVID-19. The rearrangement joins TRBV4-1 to TRBJ1-1, with 9 nucleotides matching TRBD1. Material for sequencing was peripheral blood. CDR3 protein: CASSQTGGSIREAFF. The CDR3, as DNA: TGCGCCAGCAGCCAGACAGGGGGGTCGATAAGGGAAGCTTTCTTT.